This T cell receptor (beta chain) was sequenced in a study of CD8+CD57+ T cells in acquired aplastic anemia listed by TCRdb under 2018. Notes on the research overall: On average, sorted CD4+ and CD8+ cells yielded around 3.4 ug of extracted DNA, with a range of about 0.18 to 30 ug. For healthy donor samples, the average read count was roughly 9.9 million for CD4+ cells and roughly 12 million for CD8+ cells.

TCR repertoires of sorted CD4+ and CD8+ blood T cells from severe aplastic anemia patients and healthy subjects were deep-sequenced in the study. Ficoll-Paque density gradient centrifugation was used to isolate peripheral blood mononuclear cells. Before DNA extraction, CD4+ and CD8+ T cells were sorted with FACS or magnetic beads. The CDR3 numbers 15 residues from cysteine through phenylalanine. Only the CDR3 region is kept as DNA, spanning 45 bases read in frame from base 1. The germline V gene supplies CDR1 MGHRA and CDR2 YSYEKL. Trimming removed 4 bases from V and 2 bases from J, leaving 14 bases between the germline ends. This clonotype was detected ten times or more. Its antigen is not yet known. Base qualities are not recorded, but no much larger clone differs from it by a single base. What the research found in general, with its limitations: No significant difference in CD8+ Simpson's diversity was found between patients and healthy controls (P=0.060). Some 31 CD8+ CDR3 sequences were shared between patients and controls but appeared highly expressed in patients and within their immunodominant clones.

Profiling of TCR beta VDJ combinations and CDR3 sequences used genomic DNA as the template. TCR repertoire sequencing was run on an Illumina HiSeq 2000. The original methods were these. Repertoires were assessed using TRBV/TRBJ rearrangement plots, CDR3 size and DJ length profiles, and Simpson's diversity index. Whichever DNA sequence was most abundant in the deep sequencing data was defined as the immunodominant clone. CDR3 amino acid sequences were checked for sharing across subjects and were also compared against the VDJdb database and published repertoires. TCRdb applied fastp at Q25 and MiXCR to the public reads, then kept only in-frame beta chains. For every CDR3 protein sequence, its rows merge into one entry that carries the most common genes and DNA. TCRdb, not the original authors, processed these V and J calls. Within this sample are tens of thousands of distinct CDR3 sequences, with around 63% of them counted one time only. Jointly, the top ten make up 20% to 25% of the sample.

The sequenced sample consisted of sorted CD4+, CD8+, or CD8+CD57+ T cells (not recorded which) from PBMCs. The sequence came from a human donor in good health, serving as a control. Recombination connected TRBV4-1 to TRBJ1-1; the D segment cannot be called with confidence. Read as DNA, the sequence is TGCGCCAGCAGCCTGAACCAGGCGAGCAACACTGAAGCTTTCTTT. This translates into CASSLNQASNTEAFF.